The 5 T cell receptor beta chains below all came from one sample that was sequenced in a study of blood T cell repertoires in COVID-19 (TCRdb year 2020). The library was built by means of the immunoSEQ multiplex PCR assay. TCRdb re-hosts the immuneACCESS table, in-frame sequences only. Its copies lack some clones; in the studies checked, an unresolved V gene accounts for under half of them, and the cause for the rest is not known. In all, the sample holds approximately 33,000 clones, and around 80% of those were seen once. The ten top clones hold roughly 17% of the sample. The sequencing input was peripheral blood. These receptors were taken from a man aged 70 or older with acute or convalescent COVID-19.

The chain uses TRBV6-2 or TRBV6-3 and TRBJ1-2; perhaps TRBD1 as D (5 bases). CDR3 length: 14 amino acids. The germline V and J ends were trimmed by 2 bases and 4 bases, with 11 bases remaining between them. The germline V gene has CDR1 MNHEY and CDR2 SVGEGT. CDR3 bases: TGTGCCAGCAGTTACCGGCCTCAGGGCTATGGCTACACCTTC. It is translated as CASSYRPQGYGYTF.

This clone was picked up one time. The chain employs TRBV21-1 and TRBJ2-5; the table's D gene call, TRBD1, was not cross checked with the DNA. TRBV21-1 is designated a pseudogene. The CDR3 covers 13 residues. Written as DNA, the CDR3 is TGTGCCAGCAGAACACGGCGCAGGGAGACCCAGTACTTC. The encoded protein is CASRTRRRETQYF.

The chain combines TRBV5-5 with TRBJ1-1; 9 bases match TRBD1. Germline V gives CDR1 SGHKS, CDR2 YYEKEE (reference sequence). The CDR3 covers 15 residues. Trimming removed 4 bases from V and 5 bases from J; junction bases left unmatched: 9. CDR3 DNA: TGTGCCAGCAGCCCGCTACAGGGGGCGGGTACTGAAGCTTTCTTT. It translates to CASSPLQGAGTEAFF.

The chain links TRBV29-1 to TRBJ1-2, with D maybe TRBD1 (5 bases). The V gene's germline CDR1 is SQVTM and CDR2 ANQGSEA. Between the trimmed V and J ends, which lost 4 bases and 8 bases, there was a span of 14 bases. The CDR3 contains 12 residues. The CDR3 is CSVGGGLDGYTF. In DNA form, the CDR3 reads TGCAGCGTTGGGGGGGGTTTGGACGGCTACACCTTC. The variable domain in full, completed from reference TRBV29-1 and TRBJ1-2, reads SAVISQKPSRDICQRGTSLTIQCQVDSQVTMMFWYRQQPGQSLTLIATANQGSEATYESGFVIDKFPISRPNLTFSTLTVSNMSPEDSSIYLCSVGGGLDGYTFGSGTRLTVV.

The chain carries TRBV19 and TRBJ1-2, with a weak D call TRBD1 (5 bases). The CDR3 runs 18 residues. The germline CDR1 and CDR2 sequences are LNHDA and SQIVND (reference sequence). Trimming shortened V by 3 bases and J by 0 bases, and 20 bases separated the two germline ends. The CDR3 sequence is CASSISRARGKTNYGYTF. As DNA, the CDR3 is TGTGCCAGTAGTATTTCTCGGGCACGGGGGAAGACTAACTATGGCTACACCTTC.